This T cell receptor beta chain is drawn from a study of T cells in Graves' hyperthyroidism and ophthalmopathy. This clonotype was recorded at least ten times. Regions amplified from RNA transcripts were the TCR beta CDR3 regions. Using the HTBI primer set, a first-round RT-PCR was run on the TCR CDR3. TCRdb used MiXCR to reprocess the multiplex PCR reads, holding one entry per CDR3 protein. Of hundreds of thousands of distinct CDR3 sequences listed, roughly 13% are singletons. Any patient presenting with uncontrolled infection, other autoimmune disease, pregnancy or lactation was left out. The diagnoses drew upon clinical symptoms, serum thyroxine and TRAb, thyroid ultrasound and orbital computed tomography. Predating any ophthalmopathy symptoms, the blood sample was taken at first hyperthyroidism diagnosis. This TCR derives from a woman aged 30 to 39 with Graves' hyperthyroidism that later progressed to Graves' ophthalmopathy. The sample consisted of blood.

CDR3 nucleotides: TGCAGTGCTGGGACAGGGGGAACACCCCTCCACTTT. Translating gives CSAGTGGTPLHF. V is TRBV20-1 and J is TRBJ1-6, with TRBD1 identical over 11 bases. The CDR3 consists of 12 residues. Germline loops: CDR1 DFQATT, CDR2 SNEGSKA (reference sequence). V shed 5 bases and J 11 bases; nucleotides not matched to a gene: 2.